The TCR beta chain described here comes from a study of cytomegalovirus exposure and HLA in healthy donors (TCRdb year 2017). Regarding the research as a whole: An earlier analysis of fewer than 750 of the donors reported 276 Gb of sequence data and some 110 million unique TCR beta sequences obtained from 150 million to 200 million T cells. Roughly 300 gigabases of sequencing data and some 85 million unique TCR sequences were included in an early release covering under 650 HLA-typed donors. The genetic ancestry cluster associated with self-reported Caucasian donors included approximately 85% of the 398 genotyped donors. The aim of the study was to test whether cataloging public T cell receptors could identify signatures of past pathogen exposure. Using immunosequencing, the study profiled T cell repertoires from fewer than 850 subjects and related those repertoires to cytomegalovirus serostatus. Along with the roughly 610-subject first cohort, a separate validation cohort of around 110 different subjects was used. High-throughput TCR immunosequencing, statistical association of individual TCRs with disease status, and machine learning were combined to predict cytomegalovirus infection status. In a later analysis, previously published TCR beta repertoires from more than 500 donors were re-analyzed and high-resolution HLA genotyping was added so that TCR occurrence patterns could be studied. Rather than using new phenotypic data, the later analysis identified candidate immune exposures from TCR beta sequences and from how often those sequences occurred across donors. An earlier analysis of around 540 of the donors applied high-throughput TCR beta sequencing to assess whether each TCR beta V gene segment acted as functional or pseudogenic. Alongside the repertoire data, information on donor age, sex, ethnicity and CMV serostatus was compiled. A later genetic analysis used genome-wide SNP genotypes for about 65% of the 666 donors, treating that subset as a discovery cohort. Every repertoire in the discovery cohort had been generated on one and the same sequencing platform. Class I and class II HLA loci were covered by the typing at four-digit resolution. The number of donors typed differed by locus, with roughly 629-640 for A, B, C, DRB1 and DQB1, 522 for DQA1, about 610 for DPA1, and 450 to 480 for DPB1. Four to six DR-DQ haplotypes were handled as single units for association and clustering because linkage in the cohort was strong. Across 300 to 500 genotyped donors of the cohort, an average of about 240,000 unique TCR beta nucleotide sequences per donor were sequenced, and roughly 20% of those sequences were non-productive.

The cohort consisted of 666 healthy bone marrow donors. All cohort members were sampled while nominally healthy, although unrecorded immune exposures were likely present. The donor tested CMV seronegative and was one of the 352 seronegative cohort members. Every donor gave a peripheral blood sample, and the peripheral blood mononuclear cells from that sample were used for TCR beta sequencing. The Qiagen DNeasy Blood Extraction Kit was used to extract genomic DNA from the blood cell samples. The library was obtained by the immunoSEQ multiplex PCR assay. For the multiplex PCR, a mixture combining 60 forward primers for TCR Vbeta segments and 13 reverse primers for TCR Jbeta segments was used. The CDR3 region of rearranged TCR beta genes was amplified from genomic DNA by a multiplex PCR assay. The amplified TCR beta libraries were sequenced on the Illumina HiSeq System as 87-base-pair reads. Under the source paper's analysis protocol: Across the 600 to 700 repertoires, a later analysis counted tens of millions of unique TCR beta chains, approximately 12 million of which were shared by at least two donors. A nearest-neighbor algorithm error-corrected the raw reads and collapsed the reads into unique sequences, merging closely related sequences to remove PCR and sequencing errors. Alignment of CDR3 sequences to IMGT reference sequences was used to assign V, D and J gene segments. For a sequence to be retained, a match of at least six nucleotides was required to both a V gene segment and a J gene segment. Rearrangements were classified as productive when the CDR3 lacked stop codons and remained in frame with V and J, and all other rearrangements were classified as non-productive. Following IMGT convention, CDR3 was defined as the stretch from the second conserved V-encoded cysteine up to the conserved J-encoded phenylalanine. In an earlier analysis of approximately 500 of the donors, sequences lacking an unambiguous match to a single V gene segment were excluded. In an earlier analysis of 587 of the donors, V segments were called functional above 56.7% productive rearrangements and were called segregating when the between-donor standard deviation exceeded 5%. To diagnose cytomegalovirus status from the catalog of TCR beta chain sequences, a statistical classification framework was built. In a later analysis, V and J genes were assigned by comparing TCR nucleotide sequences against IMGT/GENE-DB human TR gene sequences. In a later analysis, CDR3 sequences and most-parsimonious VDJ recombination scenarios were assigned using the TCRdist pipeline. In a later analysis, each TCR beta chain was defined by its CDR3 amino acid sequence together with its V-gene family, and reads without a unique V-gene family were excluded. In a later analysis, approximately 590 highly shared, low-generation-probability nucleotide sequences were removed to address suspected cross-contamination and a sequencing artifact. For each public chain, a later analysis derived a clonal expansion index from normalized ranks of inferred template counts within each repertoire. A later analysis computed generation probabilities with a VDJ recombination model fitted to out-of-frame rearrangements, and checked the results against IGoR. Hypergeometric tests were used in a later analysis to score TCR-TCR, TCR-HLA and TCR-CMV co-occurrence, with a repertoire-size bias correction applied to the TCR pairs. To estimate false discovery rates, a later analysis permuted the HLA or CMV assignments 20 times. In a later analysis, co-occurring TCRs were grouped using DBSCAN, and TCRdist sequence similarity was added for clustering within HLA-allele-positive subsets. Repertoires with fewer than 30,000 or more than 120,000 public chains, plus five repertoires with anomalous nucleotide sharing, were excluded from co-occurrence clustering. Here the immuneACCESS table is served through TCRdb, limited to in-frame sequences with V and J called. Missing clones are a known gap in these copies; in checked studies unresolved V genes cover under half, and the rest lacks a known reason. The V and J calls and clone size come from that table; D and trimming were worked out from the DNA. The sample table records approximately 200,000 clones. Of the sample, almost 0.75% is held by the ten largest clones.

The paper's findings and limits, for the study overall: In a later genetic analysis, a missense DCLRE1C variant was associated with V-gene and J-gene trimming of TCR beta chains, and the association was replicated in an independent cohort. It was suggested by the authors that the approach could potentially be generalized to other disease states and immunological phenotypes. A later analysis found that most CMV-associated TCR beta chains appeared HLA-restricted, with HLA associations seemingly driven largely by CMV exposure. Strong co-occurrence of HLA alleles, especially DR and DQ, made assigning TCR associations to individual alleles difficult. According to a later analysis, parvovirus B19, influenza, CMV and Epstein-Barr virus appeared linked to several top co-occurrence clusters. The study listed over 150 TCR beta chains as associated with cytomegalovirus. Presence/absence analyses assumed roughly uniform sequencing depth across donors, an assumption that may not hold. Fewer than 20 rarely observed V segments, including chromosome 9 orphons, were excluded from the earlier analysis of about 600 of the donors because counts were too low. Specific HLA alleles were associated with 15,000 to 20,000 TCR beta sequences at a false discovery rate of 0.05 in a later analysis. The cohort was sequenced for TCR beta chains only, and without alpha or paired-chain data the features that could be detected were limited. The 87-base-pair reads could not distinguish some IMGT-functional V segments, including TRBV6-2 and TRBV6-3, so those segments were excluded. A cluster of highly shared sequence variants was judged likely to represent a technical artifact of the sequencing pipeline. Most TCR sequences were seen in very few donors, while some public TCRs were found in many individuals. In an earlier analysis of approximately 600 of the donors, most TCR beta V segments were observed in productive rearrangements about 87% or about 30% of the time, broadly matching IMGT annotations. According to a later analysis, TCR association rates differed among HLA loci, with DRB1 alleles showing the most associated TCRs and HLA-C alleles showing the fewest. The classifier was reported to diagnose cytomegalovirus status with high specificity and sensitivity in both the original cohort and the validation cohort. Three of the identified cytomegalovirus-associated TCR beta chains were confirmed in vitro to be specific for cytomegalovirus antigens. Because some donors lacked HLA typing at each locus, the association tests relied only on the typed subset. A further reported finding was that TCR beta sequences accurately predicted the HLA-A and HLA-B alleles for most subjects in the first cohort. In a later analysis, HLA-associated TCR beta chains were found to be more clonally expanded and to have lower generation probabilities than equally common non-associated chains. In a later genetic analysis, fewer N-insertions in productive TCRs were reported among donors in an Asian-associated ancestry cluster than the approximately 670-donor mean. The only immune exposure information available for the cohort was CMV serostatus. Correlated functional status among segregating V segments might reflect linkage disequilibrium, but an unknown experimental factor could not be ruled out.

A distance of 12 bases separates the germline ends of V and J, which lose 0 bases and 3 bases respectively. According to the germline V gene, CDR1 reads SGHRS and CDR2 reads YFSETQ. The CDR3, cysteine through phenylalanine, is 15 amino acids long. The read is trimmed to its CDR3 DNA, 45 bases read in frame from base 1. Remarks on this clone: Its recognized antigen is unknown.

The sequence was collected from a boy younger than 18 in good health and CMV-seronegative. In this chain, TRBV5-1 is recombined with TRBJ1-1; tentative D gene TRBD1, with 5 bases matching. Sequenced sample: PBMCs. The CDR3 has the sequence CASSLGGAGDTEAFF. The DNA sequence is given as TGCGCCAGCAGCTTGGGAGGGGCGGGGGACACTGAAGCTTTCTTT.